This T cell receptor (beta chain) appears in the sequencing data of a study of blood T cell repertoires in COVID-19. Whole-study context: Sample material is recorded as cDNA or gDNA derived from T cells, B-cell-depleted T cells, or PBMCs.

Germline CDR1 is KGHDR and CDR2 is SFDVKD. The V gene lost 12 bases and the J gene lost 0 bases, with 17 bases spanning the gap. The CDR3 runs 14 residues. The table came from immunoSEQ multiplex PCR; TCRdb's copy has only in-frame clones and leaves some out. Among about 180,000 clones listed, 79% were seen once. The sequence came from a woman between 55 and 75 years old with COVID-19, enrolled during active disease. Sequences were obtained from peripheral blood. This chain joins TRBV24-1 and TRBJ2-7, with D perhaps TRBD1 (5 bases). DNA of the CDR3: TGTGCCCCCCCTATTGACAGCCTCTCCTACGAGCAGTACTTC. Amino acid sequence: CAPPIDSLSYEQYF.